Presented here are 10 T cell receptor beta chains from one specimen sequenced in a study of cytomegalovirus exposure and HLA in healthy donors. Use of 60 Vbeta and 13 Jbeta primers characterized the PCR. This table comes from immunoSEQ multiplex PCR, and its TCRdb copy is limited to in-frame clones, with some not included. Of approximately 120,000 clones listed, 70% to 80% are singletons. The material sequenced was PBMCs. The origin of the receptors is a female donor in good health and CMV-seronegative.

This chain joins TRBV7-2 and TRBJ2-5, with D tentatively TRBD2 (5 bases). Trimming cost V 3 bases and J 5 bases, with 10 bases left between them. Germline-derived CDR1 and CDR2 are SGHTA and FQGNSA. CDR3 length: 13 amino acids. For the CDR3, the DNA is TGTGCCAGCAGCTTTGCGGGCACGGAGACCCAGTACTTC. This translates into CASSFAGTETQYF.

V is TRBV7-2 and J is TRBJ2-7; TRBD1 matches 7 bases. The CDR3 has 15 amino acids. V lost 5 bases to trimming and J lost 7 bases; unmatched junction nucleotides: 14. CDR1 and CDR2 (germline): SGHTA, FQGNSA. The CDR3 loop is CASSLDRVVLGEQYF. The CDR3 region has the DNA TGTGCCAGCAGCCTCGACAGGGTTGTTTTAGGTGAGCAGTACTTC.

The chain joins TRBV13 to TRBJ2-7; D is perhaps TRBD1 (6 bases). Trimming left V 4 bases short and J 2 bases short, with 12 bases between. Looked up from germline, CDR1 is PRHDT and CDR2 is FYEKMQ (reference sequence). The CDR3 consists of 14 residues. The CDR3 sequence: CASSSRDTTYEQYF. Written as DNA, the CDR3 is TGTGCCAGCAGCTCCCGGGACACCACCTACGAGCAGTACTTC.

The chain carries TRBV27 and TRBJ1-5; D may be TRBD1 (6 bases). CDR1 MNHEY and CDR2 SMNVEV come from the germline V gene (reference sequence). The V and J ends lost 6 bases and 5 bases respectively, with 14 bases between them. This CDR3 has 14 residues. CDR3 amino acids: CASRSGGPHQPQHF. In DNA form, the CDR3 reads TGTGCCAGCAGATCGGGGGGCCCCCATCAGCCCCAGCATTTT.

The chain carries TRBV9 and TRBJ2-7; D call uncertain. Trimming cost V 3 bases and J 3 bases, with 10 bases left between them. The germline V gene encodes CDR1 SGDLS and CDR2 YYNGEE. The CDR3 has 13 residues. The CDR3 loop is CASSDQTDYEQYF. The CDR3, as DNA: TGTGCCAGCAGCGACCAGACTGACTACGAGCAGTACTTC.

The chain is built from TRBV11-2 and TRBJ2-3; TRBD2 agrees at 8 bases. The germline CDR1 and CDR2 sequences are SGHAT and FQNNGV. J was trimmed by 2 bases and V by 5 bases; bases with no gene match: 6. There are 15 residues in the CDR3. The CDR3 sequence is CASSPRGGDTDTQYF. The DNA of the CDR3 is TGTGCCAGCAGCCCTCGGGGGGGCGACACAGATACGCAGTATTTT.

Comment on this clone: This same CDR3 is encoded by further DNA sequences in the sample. DNA for the CDR3: TGTGCCTGGAGAAACCCAGGGGGAAGAGAGACCCAGTACTTC. Residues: CAWRNPGGRETQYF. V and J are TRBV30 and TRBJ2-5, with TRBD1 matching over 7 bases. Germline-derived CDR1 and CDR2 are GTSNPN and SVGIG (reference sequence). After removal of 3 bases from V and 4 bases from J, the junction contained 8 bases not matched to a gene. The CDR3 covers 14 residues. The full variable domain, in which reference TRBV30 and TRBJ2-5 provide the parts outside the CDR3, is SQTIHQWPATLVQPVGSPLSLECTVEGTSNPNLYWYRQAAGRGLQLLFYSVGIGQISSEVPQNLSASRPQDRQFILSSKKLLLSDSGFYLCAWRNPGGRETQYFGPGTRLLVL.

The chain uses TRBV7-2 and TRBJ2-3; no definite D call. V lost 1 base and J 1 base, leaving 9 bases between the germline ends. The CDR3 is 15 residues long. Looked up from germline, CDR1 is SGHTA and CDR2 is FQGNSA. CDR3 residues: CASSLGVRGTDTQYF. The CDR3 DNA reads TGTGCCAGCAGCTTAGGGGTCCGGGGCACAGATACGCAGTATTTT. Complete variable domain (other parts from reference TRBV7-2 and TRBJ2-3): GAGVSQSPSNKVTEKGKDVELRCDPISGHTALYWYRQSLGQGLEFLIYFQGNSAPDKSGLPSDRFSAERTGGSVSTLTIQRTQQEDSAVYLCASSLGVRGTDTQYFGPGTRLTVL.

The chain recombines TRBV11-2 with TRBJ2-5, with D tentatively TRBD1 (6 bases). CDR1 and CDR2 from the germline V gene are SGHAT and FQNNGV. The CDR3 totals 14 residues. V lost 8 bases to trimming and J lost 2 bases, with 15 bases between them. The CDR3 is CASSPTGLQETQYF. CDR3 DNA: TGTGCCAGCTCCCCGACAGGCCTACAAGAGACCCAGTACTTC.

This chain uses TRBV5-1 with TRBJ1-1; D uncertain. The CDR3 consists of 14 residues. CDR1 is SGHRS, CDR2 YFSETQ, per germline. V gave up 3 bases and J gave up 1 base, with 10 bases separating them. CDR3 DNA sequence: TGCGCCAGCAGCTGGGATGGAGGGAACACTGAAGCTTTCTTT. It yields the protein CASSWDGGNTEAFF.